This TCR beta chain was sequenced in a study of cytomegalovirus exposure and HLA in healthy donors. This CDR3 has 13 residues. The germline V gene has CDR1 MDHEN and CDR2 SYDVKM. V shed 5 bases and J 9 bases; nucleotides not matched to a gene: 8. Sequencing used immunoSEQ multiplex PCR; TCRdb keeps in-frame clones, though not all of them. In the table there are 150,000 to 200,000 clones, roughly 89% of which are singletons. This TCR was sampled from a man younger than 35 in good health and CMV-seropositive. The chain uses TRBV28 and TRBJ1-2; 8 positions agree with TRBD1. Sample: PBMCs. As DNA, the CDR3 is TGTGCCAGCAGTCGGACAGGGACCTGGAGCTACACCTTC. It specifies CASSRTGTWSYTF.